These T cell receptor beta chains were read from a single sample in a study of blood T cell repertoires in COVID-19. The table came from immunoSEQ multiplex PCR; TCRdb's copy has only in-frame clones and leaves some out. This sample has around 500,000 clones, with roughly 85% found just once. Sequencing was performed on peripheral blood. Receptor source: a human donor in a cohort sampled during active COVID-19. Both conserved end residues are part of each CDR3. A D gene is named only where the DNA matches it firmly. Size is stated for part of the rows, as once, few or many counts, or as a class when the clone is expanded.

clone_size: NA
v_call: TRBV24-1
j_call: TRBJ2-7
d_call: NA
cdr3_nt: TGTGCCACCAGTGATTCCGGGACAACCCCCTACGAGCAGTACTTC
cdr3_aa: CATSDSGTTPYEQYF

clone_size: NA
v_call: TRBV4-1
j_call: TRBJ1-5
d_call: NA
cdr3_nt: TGCGCCAGCAGCCAAGCGGGGGGGGGAAGGGGCAATCAGCCCCAGCATTTT
cdr3_aa: CASSQAGGGRGNQPQHF

clone_size: NA
v_call: TRBV30
j_call: TRBJ1-1
d_call: TRBD1
cdr3_nt: TGTGCCTGGAGGGCAGGGGGCACCGGGAACACTGAAGCTTTCTTT
cdr3_aa: CAWRAGGTGNTEAFF

clone_size: NA
v_call: TRBV7-2
j_call: TRBJ2-5
d_call: TRBD1
cdr3_nt: TGTGCCAGCAGCGCATACAGGGGGCACGAAGGCCAGTACTTC
cdr3_aa: CASSAYRGHEGQYF

clone_size: NA
v_call: TRBV5-1
j_call: TRBJ2-3
d_call: TRBD2
cdr3_nt: TGCGCCAGCAGCTTGGGACTAGCGGGGCCTAGCACAGATACGCAGTATTTT
cdr3_aa: CASSLGLAGPSTDTQYF

clone_size: NA
v_call: TRBV6-5
j_call: TRBJ2-7
d_call: NA
cdr3_nt: TGTGCCAGCAGTTACCTCGGACAGTCGGGCGAGCAGTACTTC
cdr3_aa: CASSYLGQSGEQYF

clone_size: NA
v_call: TRBV30
j_call: TRBJ1-1
d_call: TRBD1
cdr3_nt: TGTGCCTGGCGCAGGGGGGTCGCTGAAGCTTTCTTT
cdr3_aa: CAWRRGVAEAFF

clone_size: once
v_call: TRBV4-3
j_call: TRBJ2-6
d_call: TRBD2
cdr3_nt: TGCGCCAGCAGCCAAGCAGCTAGCGGTGGAACCCTCTCTGGGGCCAACGTCCTGACTTTC
cdr3_aa: CASSQAASGGTLSGANVLTF

clone_size: NA
v_call: TRBV2
j_call: TRBJ2-7
d_call: TRBD1
cdr3_nt: TGTGCCAGCAGGCCACCGGGACAGGGAATAGAAGAACAGTACTTC
cdr3_aa: CASRPPGQGIEEQYF

clone_size: NA
v_call: TRBV19
j_call: TRBJ2-3
d_call: TRBD2
cdr3_nt: TGTGCCAGTAGTAGACTAGCGGCTCGCCCCACAGATACGCAGTATTTT
cdr3_aa: CASSRLAARPTDTQYF

clone_size: NA
v_call: TRBV27
j_call: TRBJ2-7
d_call: TRBD1
cdr3_nt: TGTGCCAGCAGTTCGGCCGGGACAGGGAGGAACGAGCAGTACTTC
cdr3_aa: CASSSAGTGRNEQYF

clone_size: NA
v_call: TRBV7-9
j_call: TRBJ1-4
d_call: NA
cdr3_nt: TGTGCCAGCGGCGACTCGGGGGTCGGTGAAAAACTGTTTTTT
cdr3_aa: CASGDSGVGEKLFF

clone_size: NA
v_call: TRBV29-1
j_call: TRBJ1-1
d_call: TRBD1
cdr3_nt: TGCAGCGTTGGTCAGGGGGGTGGGTCCGCTGAAGCTTTCTTT
cdr3_aa: CSVGQGGGSAEAFF

clone_size: once
v_call: TRBV6-1
j_call: TRBJ2-6
d_call: NA
cdr3_nt: TGTGCCAGCAGTGAACAGGGTACGGCTGGGGCCAACGTCCTGACTTTC
cdr3_aa: CASSEQGTAGANVLTF

clone_size: NA
v_call: TRBV29-1
j_call: TRBJ2-2
d_call: NA
cdr3_nt: TGCAGCGCCCCGGAATGGGGCAGCGCGAACACCGGGGAGCTGTTTTTT
cdr3_aa: CSAPEWGSANTGELFF

clone_size: once
v_call: TRBV30
j_call: TRBJ1-1
d_call: TRBD1
cdr3_nt: TGTGCCGGACAGGGGGCGCGGAACACTGAAGCTTTCTTT
cdr3_aa: CAGQGARNTEAFF

clone_size: NA
v_call: TRBV7-6
j_call: TRBJ1-3
d_call: NA
cdr3_nt: TGTGCCAGCAGCTTACGAGACACCATCTCTGGAAACACCATATATTTT
cdr3_aa: CASSLRDTISGNTIYF

clone_size: NA
v_call: TRBV2
j_call: TRBJ2-2
d_call: TRBD2
cdr3_nt: TGTGCCAGCATGGGGACTAGCGGGAGAGTCGGGGAGCTGTTTTTT
cdr3_aa: CASMGTSGRVGELFF

clone_size: NA
v_call: TRBV25-1
j_call: TRBJ2-1
d_call: NA
cdr3_nt: TGTGCCAGCAGTGAATATAGACAGAGCTCCTACAATGAGCAGTTCTTC
cdr3_aa: CASSEYRQSSYNEQFF

clone_size: NA
v_call: TRBV19
j_call: TRBJ2-2
d_call: NA
cdr3_nt: TGTGCCAGTAGTAGTCAGGGATTAGGCACCGGGGAGCTGTTTTTT
cdr3_aa: CASSSQGLGTGELFF

clone_size: NA
v_call: TRBV19
j_call: TRBJ2-5
d_call: NA
cdr3_nt: TGTGCCAGTAGCCCCGGAACACTACAAGAGACCCAGTACTTC
cdr3_aa: CASSPGTLQETQYF

clone_size: NA
v_call: TRBV7-2
j_call: TRBJ2-7
d_call: NA
cdr3_nt: TGTGCCAGCAGCTTAGTCCCGGAGACCTACGAGCAGTACTTC
cdr3_aa: CASSLVPETYEQYF

clone_size: NA
v_call: TRBV18
j_call: TRBJ1-4
d_call: NA
cdr3_nt: TGTGCCAGCTCACCTCAGGAGGGCCCCAAATTTTTT
cdr3_aa: CASSPQEGPKFF

clone_size: few
v_call: TRBV14
j_call: TRBJ2-7
d_call: TRBD2
cdr3_nt: TGTGCCAGCAGCCAGGGACTAGCGGGAGGGCGCTTCTACGAGCAGTACTTC
cdr3_aa: CASSQGLAGGRFYEQYF